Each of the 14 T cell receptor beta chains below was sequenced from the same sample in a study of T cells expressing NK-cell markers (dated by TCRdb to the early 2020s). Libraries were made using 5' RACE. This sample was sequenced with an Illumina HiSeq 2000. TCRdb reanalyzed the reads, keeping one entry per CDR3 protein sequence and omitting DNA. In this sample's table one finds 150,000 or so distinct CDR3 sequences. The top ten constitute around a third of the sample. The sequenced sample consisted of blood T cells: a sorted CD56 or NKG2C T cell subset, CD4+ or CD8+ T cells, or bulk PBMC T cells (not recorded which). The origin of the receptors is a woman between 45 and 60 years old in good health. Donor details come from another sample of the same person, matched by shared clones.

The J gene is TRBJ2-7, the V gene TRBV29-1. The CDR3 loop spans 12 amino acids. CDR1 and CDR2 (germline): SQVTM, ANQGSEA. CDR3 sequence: CSVELNSYEQYF.

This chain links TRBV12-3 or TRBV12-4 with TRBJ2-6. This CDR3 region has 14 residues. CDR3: CASTETDGANVLTF.

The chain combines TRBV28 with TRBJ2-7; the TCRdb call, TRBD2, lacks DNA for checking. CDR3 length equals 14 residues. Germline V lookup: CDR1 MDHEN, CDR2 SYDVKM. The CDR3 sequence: CASSAASGFREQYF.

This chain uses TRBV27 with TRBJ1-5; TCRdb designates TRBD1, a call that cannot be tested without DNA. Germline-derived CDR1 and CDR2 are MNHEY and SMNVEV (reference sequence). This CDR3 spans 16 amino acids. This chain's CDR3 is CASSFAGFVGNQPQHF.

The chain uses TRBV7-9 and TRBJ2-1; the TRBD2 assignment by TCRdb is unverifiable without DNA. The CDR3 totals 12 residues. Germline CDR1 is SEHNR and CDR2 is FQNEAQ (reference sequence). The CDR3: CASSRLAYEQFF.

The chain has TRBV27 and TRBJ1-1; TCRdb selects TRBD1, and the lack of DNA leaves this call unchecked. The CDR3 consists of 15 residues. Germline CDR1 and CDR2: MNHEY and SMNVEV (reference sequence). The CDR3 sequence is CASSPPQGVFTEAFF.

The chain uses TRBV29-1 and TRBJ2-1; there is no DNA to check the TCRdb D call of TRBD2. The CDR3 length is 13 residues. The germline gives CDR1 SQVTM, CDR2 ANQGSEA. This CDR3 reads CSAALANHNEQFF.

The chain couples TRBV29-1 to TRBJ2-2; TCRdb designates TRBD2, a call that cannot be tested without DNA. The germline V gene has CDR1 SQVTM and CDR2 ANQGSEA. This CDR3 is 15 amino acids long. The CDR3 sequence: CSVEGGRGNTGELFF.

CDR3 sequence reads: CSARDRVFGRDPYEQYF. V and J are TRBV20-1 and TRBJ2-7; TCRdb's D gene call, TRBD2, goes unchecked for lack of DNA. The CDR3 totals 17 residues. In germline, CDR1 is DFQATT, CDR2 SNEGSKA (reference sequence).

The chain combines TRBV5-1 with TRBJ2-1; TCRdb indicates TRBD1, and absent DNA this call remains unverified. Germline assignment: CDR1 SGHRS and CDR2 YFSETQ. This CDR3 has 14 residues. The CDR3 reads CASSLVGDLNEQFF.

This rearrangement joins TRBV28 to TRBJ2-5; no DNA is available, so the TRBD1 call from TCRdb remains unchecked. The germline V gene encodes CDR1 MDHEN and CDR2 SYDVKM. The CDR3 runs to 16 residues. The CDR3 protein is CASSLFRQGGGETQYF.

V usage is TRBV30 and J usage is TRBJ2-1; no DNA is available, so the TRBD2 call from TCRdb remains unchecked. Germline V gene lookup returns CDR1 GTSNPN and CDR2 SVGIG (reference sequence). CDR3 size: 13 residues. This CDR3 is CAWASGHYNEQFF. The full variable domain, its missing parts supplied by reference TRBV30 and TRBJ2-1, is SQTIHQWPATLVQPVGSPLSLECTVEGTSNPNLYWYRQAAGRGLQLLFYSVGIGQISSEVPQNLSASRPQDRQFILSSKKLLLSDSGFYLCAWASGHYNEQFFGPGTRLTVL.

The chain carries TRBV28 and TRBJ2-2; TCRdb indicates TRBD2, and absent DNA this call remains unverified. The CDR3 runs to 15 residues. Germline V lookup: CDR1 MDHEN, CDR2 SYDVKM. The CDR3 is CASSSPDRYTGELFF.

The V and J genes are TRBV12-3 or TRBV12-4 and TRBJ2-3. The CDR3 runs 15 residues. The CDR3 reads CASNIAGAGTDTQYF.